Following are 17 T cell receptor beta chains from one sample sequenced in a study of tumor-infiltrating lymphocytes in primary liver carcinoma. The source material, roughly 18-33 mg of unsorted bulk tissue, was used to co-extract RNA and DNA. The authors made TCR beta cDNA from around 500 ng total RNA with a constant-region primer. Slightly modified ARM-PCR, run as three nested multiplex PCR rounds, produced the TCR beta libraries. PCR rounds one and two used TRBV1-TRBV30 forward primers with a C-beta reverse primer for around 9 cycles each. MiXCR was run by TCRdb on the multiplex PCR reads, yielding one entry per CDR3 protein. Of about 84,000 distinct CDR3 sequences listed, over 60% are singletons. The sequencing sample was made of liver tumor tissue from sampling region 1. As to subset: tumor region T1, superior pole. The origin of the receptors is a man aged 35 to 55 with primary liver carcinoma and hepatitis B virus infection.

The genes are TRBV20-1 and TRBJ2-1; 14 nucleotides align to TRBD2. The CDR3 spans 14 residues. The germline gives CDR1 DFQATT, CDR2 SNEGSKA (reference sequence). The CDR3 DNA reads TGCAGCGCGACCGGGACTAGCGGGAGTGATGAGCAGTTCTTC. It specifies CSATGTSGSDEQFF.

The J gene is TRBJ2-1, the V gene TRBV20-1; 13 bases fit TRBD2. Unmatched junction bases numbered 7, after V lost 3 bases and J lost 8 bases. This CDR3 contains 15 residues. Germline V lookup: CDR1 DFQATT, CDR2 SNEGSKA (reference sequence). CDR3 region: CSASFRLAGGDEQFF. CDR3 nucleotide sequence: TGCAGTGCTAGTTTTCGACTAGCGGGAGGCGATGAGCAGTTCTTC.

This clonotype has ten or more counts. This rearrangement joins TRBV6-5 to TRBJ2-7; D is tentatively TRBD1 or TRBD2 (6 bases each). The CDR3 is made up of 15 amino acids. CDR1 and CDR2 from the germline V gene are MNHEY and SVGAGI. Trimming left V 4 bases short and J 1 base short, with 14 bases between. CDR3 protein: CASSSPAGTSYEQYF. The CDR3, as DNA: TGTGCCAGCAGTTCGCCGGCGGGGACATCCTACGAGCAGTACTTC.

The table lists this clonotype with many counts. The rearrangement uses TRBV12-3 or TRBV12-4 and TRBJ2-2, with 8 bases matching TRBD1. The CDR3 length is 15 residues. Losses at the gene ends were 5 bases for V and 6 bases for J; bases not matched to a gene: 8. The CDR3 reads CASSILDRGAGELFF. CDR3 in DNA: TGTGCCAGCAGTATCCTAGACAGGGGCGCCGGGGAGCTGTTTTTT.

CDR3: CASNPPGSNTEAFF. In nucleotides, the CDR3 is TGTGCCAGCAACCCCCCGGGCTCGAACACTGAAGCTTTCTTT. The rearrangement joins TRBV11-2 to TRBJ1-1; no definite D call. V lost 7 bases to trimming and J lost 1 base, with 13 bases between them. There are 14 residues in the CDR3. Germline V gene data show CDR1 as SGHAT and CDR2 as FQNNGV.

This clonotype has just one count. CDR3 amino acids: CASSLQRQALPGTRSSYNEQFF. Here the CDR3 DNA reads TGTGCCAGCAGTTTACAGCGACAGGCCCTACCCGGGACTAGGAGCTCCTACAATGAGCAGTTCTTC. V is TRBV28 and J is TRBJ2-1, with TRBD2 identical over 8 bases. The trim removed 2 bases at V and 0 bases at J, leaving 21 bases unmatched. CDR3 length equals 22 residues. Germline values: CDR1 MDHEN, CDR2 SYDVKM.

The chain has TRBV2 and TRBJ2-1; 7 bases agree with TRBD1. The CDR3 is 14 amino acids. The germline CDR1 and CDR2 sequences are SNHLY and FYNNEI. The CDR3 region has the DNA TGTGTCAGTTATCGGGACAGCACGGACATTGAGCAGTTCTTC. Amino acid sequence: CVSYRDSTDIEQFF.

This clonotype was seen only a few times. V gene TRBV28 combines with J gene TRBJ2-1; D not resolved. The V end lost 5 bases, the J end lost 3 bases, and 14 bases lay between the germline ends. CDR1 is MDHEN, CDR2 SYDVKM, per germline. There are 15 residues in the CDR3. The CDR3 is CASSVDSPGYNEQFF. The CDR3 DNA follows: TGTGCCAGCAGTGTCGACTCTCCCGGCTACAATGAGCAGTTCTTC.

Regarding this clonotype: A much larger clone lies a single base off, so this may be a read error. The gene calls are TRBV24-1 and TRBJ1-2; possible D gene TRBD1, 5 bases. CDR1 is KGHDR and CDR2 is SFDVKD in the germline V gene. The CDR3 has 13 amino acids. The CDR3 DNA reads TGTGTCACCAGCTCGAGGCAGGACACTGGCTACACCTTC. Its translation is CVTSSRQDTGYTF.

Turning to this clonotype: Germline is not matched at one junction end, which may reflect a read error. The chain couples TRBV4-1 to TRBJ1-5; a weak D match, TRBD1 (5 bases). Germline assignment: CDR1 MGHRA and CDR2 YSYEKL. The CDR3 totals 14 residues. The CDR3 reads CATSQGTANQLQHF. As DNA, the CDR3 is TGCGCCACCAGCCAAGGGACCGCCAATCAGCTCCAGCATTTT.

On this clonotype: No DNA is shown, since the ends of the CDR3 on it are uncertain; the CDR3 is the one TCRdb lists. This chain links TRBV5-1 with TRBJ2-7; the D call TRBD1 from the table was never checked on the DNA. Counting both end residues, the CDR3 totals 14 amino acids. Germline V gives CDR1 SGHRS, CDR2 YFSETQ. CDR3 loop: CARRWGQGAYEQYF.

To note about this clonotype: At one boundary the junction diverges from the germline segment, which might be a read error. In DNA, the CDR3 is TGTGCCAGCAATTTATTGCGGAGGCGGGATCAGCCCCAGCATTTT. Encoded protein: CASNLLRRRDQPQHF. This sequence joins TRBV28 and TRBJ1-5; D uncertain. The CDR3 has 15 amino acids. Per germline, CDR1 MDHEN and CDR2 SYDVKM.

J is TRBJ1-1 and V is TRBV2; D uncertain. There are 13 residues in the CDR3. Trimming removed 7 bases at V and 0 bases at J, with 9 bases between. Germline loops: CDR1 SNHLY, CDR2 FYNNEI. Here the CDR3 DNA reads TGTGCCAGCATTGTCAATTTGAACACTGAAGCTTTCTTT. As protein: CASIVNLNTEAFF.

On this clonotype itself: A junction boundary mismatches the germline segment, possibly from a read error. CDR3 protein: CASSVDSQYGYSF. Here the CDR3 DNA reads TGTGCCAGCAGCGTGGACAGCCAGTATGGCTACAGCTTC. This sequence joins TRBV5-4 and TRBJ1-2; TRBD1 is a possible D gene (6 bases). Germline CDR1 SGHNT, CDR2 YYREEE (reference sequence). The CDR3 loop spans 13 amino acids.

As to this clonotype: One end of the junction fails to match germline, which may point to a read error. The chain combines TRBV5-6 with TRBJ1-5; 7 bases are shared with TRBD1. Germline values: CDR1 SGHDT, CDR2 YYEEEE. The CDR3 has 17 amino acids. In nucleotides, the CDR3 is TGTGCAAGCAGCCTCGGACAGGAGGAGGGTAGCAATCAGCCCCAGCATTTT. Residues: CASSLGQEEGSNQPQHF. Full variable domain (remainder filled in from reference TRBV5-6 and TRBJ1-5): DAGVTQSPTHLIKTRGQQVTLRCSPKSGHDTVSWYQQALGQGPQFIFQYYEEEERQRGNFPDRFSGHQFPNYSSELNVNALLLGDSALYLCASSLGQEEGSNQPQHFGDGTRLSIL.

Details on this clonotype: An end of the junction does not agree with germline; a read error may underlie this. The chain recombines TRBV6-2 or TRBV6-3 with TRBJ2-1, with D possibly being TRBD1 (6 bases). The germline V gene has CDR1 MNHEY and CDR2 SVGEGT. The CDR3 consists of 14 residues. The CDR3 protein is CASTRGPPYNGQFF. The CDR3 region has the DNA TGTGCCAGCACCAGGGGCCCCCCTTACAATGGGCAGTTCTTC.

This clonotype was detected ten times or more. The J gene is TRBJ2-2, the V gene TRBV12-3 or TRBV12-4, with D perhaps matching TRBD1 (7 bases). The CDR3 contains 17 residues. Trimming removed 8 bases from V and 1 base from J, with 20 bases in between. Written as DNA, the CDR3 is TGTGCCAGCGCGGGGTACTCGGGACAGTTGAACACCGGGGAGCTGTTTTTT. This encodes CASAGYSGQLNTGELFF.